This passage covers 5 T cell receptor beta chains from one sample sequenced in a study of T cells after yellow fever vaccination. MiXCR was run by TCRdb on the 5' RACE reads, yielding one entry per CDR3 protein. The sample records roughly 120,000 distinct CDR3 sequences, more than 6% being singletons. Material: CD4+ T cells sorted from PBMCs, obtained roughly 10 days after the first yellow fever vaccination. The receptor source for this set is a man younger than 35 who received the YFV17D yellow fever vaccine.

This clonotype was observed at least ten times. The CDR3 DNA reads TGCGCCAGCAGCTTGGAGGGTGCGGGGTACAATGAGCAGTTCTTC. This sequence encodes CASSLEGAGYNEQFF. The V call is TRBV5-1, the J call TRBJ2-1, with a tentative D call TRBD2 (6 bases). Trimming cost V 0 bases and J 4 bases, with 11 bases left between them. Germline V gene lookup returns CDR1 SGHRS and CDR2 YFSETQ. This CDR3 is built from 15 residues.

This clonotype has at least ten counts. The chain combines TRBV11-2 with TRBJ1-1, with D possibly being TRBD1 (5 bases). The germline CDR1 and CDR2 sequences are SGHAT and FQNNGV. V lost 3 bases and J lost 5, with 10 bases in between. This CDR3 is built from 13 residues. For the CDR3, the DNA is TGTGCCAGCAGCTTGGGGGTACGGACTGAAGCTTTCTTT. This gives the protein CASSLGVRTEAFF.

This clonotype was observed many times. This chain links TRBV30 with TRBJ1-2; 8 nucleotides align to TRBD1. The CDR3 length is 13 residues. Trimming cost V 4 bases and J 7 bases; bases outside gene matches: 8. Germline lookup yields CDR1 GTSNPN and CDR2 SVGIG (reference sequence). CDR3 in amino acids: CAWKRDRPGGYTF. For the CDR3, the DNA is TGTGCCTGGAAAAGGGACAGGCCAGGTGGCTACACCTTC.

This clonotype was seen many times. The chain employs TRBV29-1 and TRBJ1-1; 7 bases align to TRBD1. The germline gives CDR1 SQVTM, CDR2 ANQGSEA. This CDR3 is built from 12 residues. The J segment lost 10 bases and the V segment lost 0 bases, leaving 5 bases of the junction unmatched. The CDR3 reads CSVEDLNRGAFF. The CDR3 DNA reads TGCAGCGTTGAAGACCTAAACAGGGGAGCTTTCTTT.

This clonotype was counted ten times or more. The chain carries TRBV10-3 and TRBJ1-1; no definite D call. V lost 4 bases to trimming and J lost 8 bases, with 8 bases between them. This CDR3 spans 11 amino acids. Germline CDR1 is ENHRY and CDR2 is SYGVKD. The CDR3 region is CAISVGGEAFF. For the CDR3, the DNA is TGTGCCATCAGTGTAGGAGGAGAAGCTTTCTTT.